This TCR beta chain is from a study of T cells in Graves' hyperthyroidism and ophthalmopathy. Across the whole study: Peripheral blood specimens were obtained at initial diagnosis, prior to any treatment. Study results and caveats: Most thyroid-expanded clonotypes above 0.001 were also found in blood.

Patients aged 18 to 65 with hyperthyroidism were newly diagnosed, with duration under 2 months. The CDR3 spans 15 residues. Per germline, CDR1 LNHDA and CDR2 SQIVND (reference sequence). V lost 4 bases and J lost 7, with 19 bases in between. Using RNA transcripts as the source, TCR beta CDR3 regions were amplified. The HTBI primer set was used in a first-round RT-PCR of the TCR CDR3. TCRdb passed the multiplex PCR reads through MiXCR, listing each CDR3 protein once. Here the sample spans hundreds of thousands of distinct CDR3 sequences, over 35% being singletons. The table lists this clonotype with many counts. Its antigen is undetermined.

Sequencing was carried out using blood. The clonotype originates from a man younger than 35 with Graves' hyperthyroidism. V is TRBV19 and J is TRBJ1-2; TRBD1 might be the D (6 bases). The CDR3 loop is CASSSWTAGRLGYTF. The DNA for the CDR3 is TGTGCCAGTAGTAGCTGGACAGCCGGACGTCTTGGCTACACCTTC.